One and the same sample provided the 27 T cell receptor beta chains below, sequenced in a study of blood T cell repertoires in COVID-19. Assay used: immunoSEQ multiplex PCR; TCRdb lists only in-frame clones, some missing. Of 200,000 to 250,000 clones in the sample, 80% to 90% were seen once. The sequenced sample was PBMCs or T cells enriched from blood (not recorded which). The receptors originated from a woman in her 30s who had been exposed to COVID-19.

The genes are TRBV7-9 and TRBJ2-5, with 7 positions matching TRBD2. The CDR3 has 16 amino acids. V lost 4 bases and J lost 1; bases outside the gene matches: 9. In germline, CDR1 is SEHNR, CDR2 FQNEAQ (reference sequence). In DNA form, the CDR3 reads TGTGCCAGCAGCTCCAACCCTGGGGGGGTCCAAGAGACCCAGTACTTC. Encoded protein: CASSSNPGGVQETQYF.

The gene calls are TRBV30 and TRBJ2-7; no reliable D call. CDR3 size: 11 residues. Germline lookup yields CDR1 GTSNPN and CDR2 SVGIG (reference sequence). Trimming removed 3 bases from V and 7 bases from J, with 10 bases in between. The CDR3 reads CAWSYSLEQYF. CDR3 bases: TGTGCCTGGAGCTACTCACTAGAGCAGTACTTC.

In its sample, this clone was seen once. The rearrangement joins TRBV5-5 to TRBJ2-2; no firm D call. Germline CDR1 and CDR2: SGHKS and YYEKEE (reference sequence). This CDR3 is 15 amino acids long. V was clipped by 4 bases and J by 0 bases, with 10 bases between them. The CDR3 loop is CASSRQVANTGELFF. In DNA form, the CDR3 reads TGTGCCAGCAGCCGCCAGGTGGCGAACACCGGGGAGCTGTTTTTT.

The chain joins TRBV2 to TRBJ2-2; D may be TRBD1 (5 bases). The CDR3 is 15 residues long. V shed 7 bases and J shed 4 bases, with 16 bases lying between them. CDR1 and CDR2 (germline): SNHLY, FYNNEI. CDR3 sequence: CASTVQGIITGELFF. Here the CDR3 DNA reads TGTGCCAGCACAGTCCAGGGAATAATCACCGGGGAGCTGTTTTTT.

V gene TRBV28 combines with J gene TRBJ2-2; TRBD1 matches 8 bases. Germline V gives CDR1 MDHEN, CDR2 SYDVKM. The CDR3 sequence is 16 residues long. The ends lost 3 bases at V and 4 bases at J; junction bases unmatched: 7. The CDR3 DNA reads TGTGCCAGCAGTTTGGGGAGGACAGGGCTCACCGGGGAGCTGTTTTTT. Amino acid sequence: CASSLGRTGLTGELFF.

V usage is TRBV23-1 and J usage is TRBJ2-5; tentative D call: TRBD1 (6 bases). TRBV23-1 is known as an ORF, though its function is uncertain. This CDR3 comprises 15 residues. V was trimmed by 11 bases and J by 4 bases, leaving 23 bases between them. The CDR3, as DNA: TGCGCCGATCCGGACAGACCTTCGGAGGTAGAGACCCAGTACTTC. Protein product: CADPDRPSEVETQYF.

V gene TRBV27 combines with J gene TRBJ1-1, with 9 bases that match TRBD1. This CDR3 spans 14 amino acids. Germline-derived CDR1 and CDR2 are MNHEY and SMNVEV (reference sequence). J was trimmed by 10 bases and V by 3 bases; bases with no gene match: 9. The CDR3 region is CASSFTGQGGGAFF. CDR3 sequence (DNA): TGTGCCAGCAGTTTTACGGGACAGGGAGGTGGAGCTTTCTTT.

The rearrangement links TRBV5-5 to TRBJ2-5; tentative D call: TRBD1 (6 bases). CDR1 is SGHKS, CDR2 YYEKEE, per germline (reference sequence). CDR3 size: 14 residues. Trimming shortened V by 3 bases and J by 2 bases, and 11 bases separated the two germline ends. In nucleotides, the CDR3 is TGTGCCAGCAGCTACGGACAGCTTCAAGAGACCCAGTACTTC. It codes for CASSYGQLQETQYF.

The chain has TRBV19 and TRBJ2-7; TRBD1 agrees at 12 bases. The CDR3 is made up of 14 amino acids. V shed 3 bases, J shed 11 bases, and the junction held 8 bases outside the gene matches. CDR1 and CDR2 (germline): LNHDA, SQIVND (reference sequence). The CDR3 reads CASSIAGTGGGEYF. CDR3 DNA sequence: TGTGCCAGTAGTATTGCCGGGACAGGGGGCGGAGAGTACTTC.

V gene TRBV6-5 combines with J gene TRBJ2-7; 7 bases align to TRBD2. The CDR3 is made up of 13 amino acids. V lost 2 bases, J lost 6 bases, and 4 bases stayed unmatched. CDR1 and CDR2 (germline): MNHEY, SVGAGI. CDR3 loop: CASSYRTSSEQYF. CDR3 nucleotides: TGTGCCAGCAGTTACCGGACTAGTTCCGAGCAGTACTTC.

This rearrangement joins TRBV28 to TRBJ1-5; 11 bases line up with TRBD1. With 2 bases clipped from V and 2 bases from J, the junction kept 8 bases outside the gene matches. Germline CDR1 and CDR2: MDHEN and SYDVKM. The CDR3 runs to 18 residues. The CDR3 DNA reads TGTGCCAGCAGTTTACTCCGGACAGGGGGCTTTCGCAATCAGCCCCAGCATTTT. Its protein product is CASSLLRTGGFRNQPQHF.

This chain connects TRBV5-1 to TRBJ2-7; 10 bases match TRBD1. CDR1 and CDR2 (germline): SGHRS, YFSETQ. The CDR3 is made up of 14 amino acids. The V and J ends lost 2 bases and 3 bases, in that order; junction bases with no gene match: 2. The CDR3 protein is CASSFGTGDYEQYF. The CDR3 DNA reads as TGCGCCAGCAGCTTTGGGACAGGGGACTACGAGCAGTACTTC.

V usage is TRBV5-8 and J usage is TRBJ1-2, with D unresolved. The germline CDR1 and CDR2 sequences are SGHTS and YDEGEE. The CDR3 is 11 residues long. With 4 bases removed from V and 8 bases from J, the gap between germline ends came to 9 bases. CDR3 nucleotide sequence: TGTGCCAGCAGCCCGATAAGCGGCTACACCTTC. Residues: CASSPISGYTF.

The gene calls are TRBV19 and TRBJ1-5; D might be TRBD1 (6 bases). V was cut by 5 bases and J by 2 bases, with 10 bases left in between. In germline, CDR1 is LNHDA, CDR2 SQIVND (reference sequence). The CDR3 is made up of 14 amino acids. The CDR3 nucleotides are TGTGCCAGTAGTCCCCGACAGGGCAATCAGCCCCAGCATTTT. It codes for CASSPRQGNQPQHF.

This chain uses TRBV2 with TRBJ2-6; D is possibly TRBD1 (6 bases). CDR1 SNHLY and CDR2 FYNNEI come from the germline V gene. This CDR3 comprises 15 residues. The germline V and J ends were trimmed by 5 bases and 12 bases, with 20 bases remaining between them. The DNA for the CDR3 is TGTGCCAGCAGTCTGAACAGGGTAGGGCCTAGCGTCCTGACTTTC. This sequence encodes CASSLNRVGPSVLTF.

J is TRBJ2-3 and V is TRBV19, with D perhaps matching TRBD1 (5 bases). The germline V and J ends were trimmed by 6 bases and 4 bases, with 11 bases remaining between them. In germline, CDR1 is LNHDA, CDR2 SQIVND (reference sequence). CDR3 length: 13 amino acids. This CDR3 is CASRTTGSDTQYF. The CDR3 DNA is TGTGCCAGTAGAACCACAGGATCAGATACGCAGTATTTT. Filled out from reference TRBV19 and TRBJ2-3, the complete variable domain reads DGGITQSPKYLFRKEGQNVTLSCEQNLNHDAMYWYRQDPGQGLRLIYYSQIVNDFQKGDIAEGYSVSREKKESFPLTVTSAQKNPTAFYLCASRTTGSDTQYFGPGTRLTVL.

The chain joins TRBV7-2 to TRBJ2-7, with D tentatively TRBD2 (6 bases). CDR1 is SGHTA and CDR2 is FQGNSA in the germline V gene. The CDR3 is made up of 16 amino acids. V lost 2 bases, J lost 2 bases, and 16 bases lay in between. DNA for the CDR3: TGTGCCAGCAGCTTAACTCTCCTAGCGACCCCCTACGAGCAGTACTTC. This codes for CASSLTLLATPYEQYF.

This clone showed up just once. V is TRBV9 and J is TRBJ2-3; 7 bases fit TRBD1. From germline, CDR1 is SGDLS and CDR2 YYNGEE. Germline trimming cut 0 bases from V and 4 bases from J; bases unmatched to any gene: 5. CDR3 length: 15 residues. In nucleotides, the CDR3 is TGTGCCAGCAGCGTAGCACAGGGGAGTCCAGATACGCAGTATTTT. The encoded protein is CASSVAQGSPDTQYF.

J is TRBJ1-1 and V is TRBV5-1; the match to TRBD1 covers 7 bases. Germline CDR1 is SGHRS and CDR2 is YFSETQ. This CDR3 comprises 14 residues. Unmatched junction bases numbered 4, after V lost 0 bases and J lost 5 bases. CDR3 sequence: CASSLARGWTEAFF. The CDR3 nucleotides read TGCGCCAGCAGCTTGGCCAGGGGGTGGACTGAAGCTTTCTTT.

J is TRBJ2-3 and V is TRBV11-3; tentatively, D is TRBD1 (5 bases). The CDR3 has 14 residues. V lost 3 bases, J lost 0 bases, and 7 bases lay in between. CDR1 and CDR2 (germline): SGHNT, YENEEA. The CDR3 nucleotides read TGTGCCAGCAGCTTCGACAGCAGCACAGATACGCAGTATTTT. Encoded protein: CASSFDSSTDTQYF.

J is TRBJ1-2 and V is TRBV5-4; 9 nucleotides agree with TRBD1. The length of the CDR3 is 15 residues. Germline V gene lookup returns CDR1 SGHNT and CDR2 YYREEE (reference sequence). Trimming cost V 5 bases and J 0 bases; bases outside gene matches: 5. In nucleotides, the CDR3 is TGTGCCAGCAGGACAGGGGGAATAGCTAACTATGGCTACACCTTC. This sequence encodes CASRTGGIANYGYTF.

The rearrangement links TRBV11-2 to TRBJ2-2; the D gene is possibly TRBD2 (6 bases). Germline CDR1 and CDR2: SGHAT and FQNNGV. The ends were cut back, 0 bases at V and 10 bases at J, with 12 bases in the middle. CDR3 length: 14 amino acids. For the CDR3, the DNA is TGTGCCAGCAGCTTAGATGGCGGCGGGACGGAGCTGTTTTTT. Its translation: CASSLDGGGTELFF.

CDR3 sequence reads: CAISESGAPSYNEQFF. The CDR3 DNA reads TGTGCCATCAGTGAGTCGGGAGCGCCATCCTACAATGAGCAGTTCTTC. J is TRBJ2-1 and V is TRBV10-3, with a weak D call TRBD2 (5 bases). The CDR3 is made up of 16 amino acids. Trimming left V 0 bases short and J 1 base short, with 10 bases between. Germline V gives CDR1 ENHRY, CDR2 SYGVKD.

The gene calls are TRBV15 and TRBJ2-2, with TRBD2 matching over 8 bases. Germline assignment: CDR1 LNHNV and CDR2 YYDKDF (reference sequence). The length of the CDR3 is 17 residues. After removal of 5 bases from V and 1 base from J, the junction contained 9 bases not matched to a gene. The CDR3 sequence: CATSAPPGRVNTGELFF. In DNA, the CDR3 is TGTGCCACCAGCGCGCCGCCCGGGAGGGTGAACACCGGGGAGCTGTTTTTT.

This clone came up a few times. V gene TRBV2 combines with J gene TRBJ1-1; D is perhaps TRBD1 (6 bases). Per germline, CDR1 SNHLY and CDR2 FYNNEI. This CDR3 is built from 18 residues. V gave up 1 base and J gave up 1 base, with 19 bases separating them. The CDR3 bases are TGTGCCAGCAGTGAAGGGGCTGGACAGCTTTTGGGGAACACTGAAGCTTTCTTT. Residues: CASSEGAGQLLGNTEAFF.

Here the CDR3 reads CASSLGRTVNTEAFF. In DNA, the CDR3 is TGTGCCAGCAGCTTAGGCCGGACAGTGAACACTGAAGCTTTCTTT. The chain combines TRBV7-9 with TRBJ1-1; D might be TRBD1 (6 bases). The CDR3 is made up of 15 amino acids. Germline CDR1 is SEHNR and CDR2 is FQNEAQ (reference sequence). V was shortened by 1 base and J by 0 bases, with 9 bases between the two germline ends.

The gene calls are TRBV2 and TRBJ2-4, with a possible D match to TRBD1 (5 bases). This CDR3 contains 16 residues. Germline lookup yields CDR1 SNHLY and CDR2 FYNNEI. Trimming stripped 2 bases from V and 0 bases from J, with 11 bases between. CDR3 bases: TGTGCCAGCAGTGAAACGGTGGACATAGCCAAAAACATTCAGTACTTC. It yields the protein CASSETVDIAKNIQYF.